One sample yielded the 12 T cell receptor beta chains listed below, sequenced in a study of T cells in Graves' hyperthyroidism and ophthalmopathy. Researchers took RNA transcripts and amplified the TCR beta CDR3 regions from them. Carried out on the TCR CDR3, a first-round RT-PCR used the HTBI primer set. TCRdb called the multiplex PCR reads again in MiXCR, with one record for every CDR3 protein. The table has around 340,000 distinct CDR3 sequences, over 15% seen once. The sequenced material came from blood. Receptors originate from a woman in her forties or fifties with Graves' hyperthyroidism.

The table lists this clonotype with many counts. The genes are TRBV28 and TRBJ2-2; 8 bases align to TRBD2. Germline V gives CDR1 MDHEN, CDR2 SYDVKM. Losses at the gene ends were 3 bases for V and 6 bases for J; bases not matched to a gene: 6. This CDR3 has 15 residues. The CDR3 sequence is CASSFRAGGAGELFF. Written as DNA, the CDR3 is TGTGCCAGCAGTTTCCGGGCGGGAGGTGCCGGGGAGCTGTTTTTT.

V and J are TRBV6-1 and TRBJ2-4; a weak D match, TRBD1 (6 bases). The CDR3 spans 16 residues. Germline CDR1 and CDR2: MNHNS and SASEGT. V was cut by 4 bases and J by 1 base, with 14 bases left in between. CDR3 residues: CASSVTAGVAKNIQYF. For the CDR3, the DNA is TGTGCCAGCAGTGTTACCGCAGGGGTGGCCAAAAACATTCAGTACTTC.

This clonotype was counted ten times or more. This sequence joins TRBV7-8 and TRBJ2-1, with no clear D. Trimming took 6 bases from V and 9 from J, leaving 9 bases between them. Germline-derived CDR1 and CDR2 are SGHVS and FQNEAQ. The CDR3 has 11 residues. The CDR3 sequence: CASSGVSEQFF. The CDR3 DNA sequence: TGTGCCAGCAGTGGGGTTAGTGAGCAGTTCTTC.

V is TRBV6-1 and J is TRBJ2-7; D might be TRBD1 (5 bases). Trimming removed 7 bases from V and 2 bases from J, with 18 bases in between. CDR3 size: 15 residues. From germline, CDR1 is MNHNS and CDR2 SASEGT. The CDR3 DNA sequence: TGTGCCAGCAATAACTTCGGACAAACCCCCTACGAGCAGTACTTC. It is translated as CASNNFGQTPYEQYF.

This clonotype was counted a few times. The chain uses TRBV20-1 and TRBJ2-7; 7 bases line up with TRBD1. V gave up 6 bases and J gave up 2 bases; unmatched junction bases: 10. The CDR3 has 14 residues. Germline V gene lookup returns CDR1 DFQATT and CDR2 SNEGSKA (reference sequence). The chain's CDR3 is CSARVPGGTYEQYF. The DNA for the CDR3 is TGCAGTGCCCGGGTCCCAGGGGGTACCTACGAGCAGTACTTC.

The chain combines TRBV15 with TRBJ1-2; D is ambiguous. CDR1 is LNHNV and CDR2 is YYDKDF in the germline V gene (reference sequence). This CDR3 is 14 amino acids long. V was clipped by 6 bases and J by 4 bases, with 15 bases between them. Here the CDR3 reads CATRSGLDTYGYTF. The CDR3, as DNA: TGTGCCACCAGGTCTGGCCTAGATACCTATGGCTACACCTTC.

This clonotype appeared a few times. V usage is TRBV15 and J usage is TRBJ2-1; D gene uncertain. The germline gives CDR1 LNHNV, CDR2 YYDKDF (reference sequence). The CDR3 covers 15 residues. The ends were cut back, 1 base at V and 0 bases at J, with 7 bases in the middle. The CDR3 here is CATSRGRSSYNEQFF. Here the CDR3 DNA reads TGTGCCACCAGCAGAGGCCGTTCCTCCTACAATGAGCAGTTCTTC.

This clonotype was seen ten or more times. The CDR3: CASSLGGLGETQYF. In nucleotides, the CDR3 is TGTGCCAGCAGCTTAGGCGGTCTAGGGGAGACCCAGTACTTC. The gene calls are TRBV11-2 and TRBJ2-5; D uncertain. The CDR3 covers 14 residues. CDR1 and CDR2 (germline): SGHAT, FQNNGV. Trimming pared 1 base from V and 5 bases from J, leaving 11 bases between.

The chain is built from TRBV9 and TRBJ2-5; 7 positions agree with TRBD1. This CDR3 contains 14 residues. Germline V gene lookup returns CDR1 SGDLS and CDR2 YYNGEE. The V and J ends lost 0 bases and 3 bases, in that order; junction bases with no gene match: 2. The CDR3 region is CASSVVGTEETQYF. The CDR3 nucleotides read TGTGCCAGCAGCGTAGTGGGGACAGAAGAGACCCAGTACTTC.

This clonotype was recorded only once. The V and J genes are TRBV6-1 and TRBJ2-1, with TRBD2 matching 13 bases. CDR3 length: 15 amino acids. The ends lost 7 bases at V and 2 bases at J; junction bases unmatched: 2. Germline V gene data show CDR1 as MNHNS and CDR2 as SASEGT. CDR3 nucleotide sequence: TGTGCCAGCAAAACTAGCGGGAGGGCCTACAATGAGCAGTTCTTC. This encodes CASKTSGRAYNEQFF.

The CDR3 is CAGGGTTVGEQFF. CDR3 in DNA: TGTGCCGGAGGCGGGACAACTGTAGGCGAGCAGTTCTTC. This chain links TRBV2 with TRBJ2-1; D could derive from TRBD1 or TRBD2 (6 bases each). From germline, CDR1 is SNHLY and CDR2 FYNNEI. Trimming took 11 bases from V and 10 from J, leaving 21 bases between them. This CDR3 is 13 amino acids long.

The table lists this clonotype with a few counts. The V and J genes are TRBV3-1 and TRBJ1-5; D call uncertain. The CDR3 totals 13 residues. Germline lookup yields CDR1 LGHDT and CDR2 YNNKEL (reference sequence). Trimming took 0 bases from V and 6 from J, leaving 6 bases between them. CDR3 amino acids: CASSQDEGQPQHF. CDR3 in DNA: TGTGCCAGCAGCCAAGATGAGGGTCAGCCCCAGCATTTT.